Listed below are T cell receptor beta chains from one sample, sequenced in a study of cytotoxic CD8 clonotypes in ibrutinib-treated CLL. Assay used: immunoSEQ multiplex PCR; TCRdb lists only in-frame clones, some missing. The sample includes roughly 60,000 clones, 65% to 75% seen only once; the top ten take roughly 45%. Sequenced material: PBMCs, taken after 12 months of ibrutinib treatment. All receptors derive from a human donor with chronic lymphocytic leukemia. The CDR3 runs from the conserved cysteine through the conserved F or W. Each record gives: CDR3 length, D gene, clone size, J gene, V gene, CDR3 DNA, CDR3 protein. A D gene is named only where the DNA matches it firmly. Expanded clones are given a class, and other clones once, few, many or no size at all.

13 | NA | once | TRBJ2-7 | TRBV11-2 | TGTGCCAGCAGCTTCTCCGGGTCCTACGAGCAGTACTTC | CASSFSGSYEQYF
15 | TRBD2 | NA | TRBJ2-3 | TRBV30 | TGTGCCTGGAGAGAAACTGGACGGGGAGGGGATACGCAGTATTTT | CAWRETGRGGDTQYF
12 | NA | NA | TRBJ1-1 | TRBV2 | TGTGCCAGCAGTGAGGACAGTCTGGAAGCTTTCTTT | CASSEDSLEAFF
17 | TRBD1 | NA | TRBJ1-1 | TRBV6-1 | TGTGCCAGCAGTGAAACCGAAGGGGGCAGGGGCCAAAATGAAGCTTTCTTT | CASSETEGGRGQNEAFF
14 | NA | few | TRBJ2-7 | TRBV7-3 | TGTGCCAGCAGCCTCAATAGCGGCTCCTACGAGCAGTACTTC | CASSLNSGSYEQYF
12 | NA | NA | TRBJ2-7 | TRBV29-1 | TGCAGCGTTCCCGGGACAACCTACGAGCAGTACTTC | CSVPGTTYEQYF
15 | NA | once | TRBJ1-1 | TRBV5-1 | TGCGCCAGCAGCCCAAGCGCAGGGTCGAACACTGAAGCTTTCTTT | CASSPSAGSNTEAFF
16 | TRBD1 | NA | TRBJ2-5 | TRBV4-1 | TGCGCCAGCAGCCAAGGGGACAGGGGGTCCAAAGAGACCCAGTACTTC | CASSQGDRGSKETQYF
16 | TRBD2 | once | TRBJ2-1 | TRBV2 | TGTGCCAGCAGTGTGGTACTAGCGGGATCTGGGAATGAGCAGTTCTTC | CASSVVLAGSGNEQFF
12 | NA | few | TRBJ2-5 | TRBV11-3 | TGTGCCAGCAGCTTGGATTCAGAGACCCAGTACTTC | CASSLDSETQYF
14 | TRBD2 | NA | TRBJ2-1 | TRBV19 | TGTGCCAGTAGACCCGGGACTAGCGGTAATGAGCAGTTCTTC | CASRPGTSGNEQFF
15 | TRBD2 | NA | TRBJ2-7 | TRBV9 | TGTGCCAGCAGCGTAGAGGCGGGAGGGTCCTACGAGCAGTACTTC | CASSVEAGGSYEQYF
16 | TRBD2 | NA | TRBJ2-2 | TRBV7-3 | TGTGCCAGCAGCTTAGGAGGGACTAGGATCCCCGGGGAGCTGTTTTTT | CASSLGGTRIPGELFF
16 | TRBD1 | many | TRBJ2-5 | TRBV28 | TGTGCCAGCAGTCTAACTGGGACAGGGGACCAAGAGACCCAGTACTTC | CASSLTGTGDQETQYF
14 | NA | NA | TRBJ1-1 | TRBV5-1 | TGCGCCAGCAGCTACTCAGGGAGGGACACTGAAGCTTTCTTT | CASSYSGRDTEAFF
12 | NA | NA | TRBJ2-7 | TRBV7-6 | TGTGCCAGCAGCTTCAGGGAAAACGAGCAGTACTTC | CASSFRENEQYF
16 | NA | NA | TRBJ2-1 | TRBV12-5 | TGTGCTAGTGGTTCAATTAGCGGCGCCTCCTACAATGAGCAGTTCTTC | CASGSISGASYNEQFF
11 | NA | NA | TRBJ2-3 | TRBV11-2 | TGTGCCAGCAGCTTAGGACGAGCGCAGTATTTT | CASSLGRAQYF
13 | NA | NA | TRBJ2-3 | TRBV28 | TGTGCCAGCAGTTGGGGTAGCACAGATACGCAGTATTTT | CASSWGSTDTQYF
14 | NA | few | TRBJ2-3 | TRBV14 | TGTGCCAGCAGCCAAGGGAGGCATACGGATACGCAGTATTTT | CASSQGRHTDTQYF
18 | NA | NA | TRBJ1-4 | TRBV21-1 | TGTGCCAGCAGGAAGGTTGCTAGGGGGCGCCTAACTAATGAAAAACTGTTTTTT | CASRKVARGRLTNEKLFF
15 | NA | NA | TRBJ2-5 | TRBV5-1 | TGCGCCAGCAGCTTGGCCAGGGGAGCCCAAGAGACCCAGTACTTC | CASSLARGAQETQYF
16 | NA | few | TRBJ2-2 | TRBV5-4 | TGTGCCAGCAGCTTGGACCTCCTAAGGGCCACCGGGGAGCTGTTTTTT | CASSLDLLRATGELFF
14 | NA | few | TRBJ2-7 | TRBV6-5 | TGTGCCAGCAGTTACCAAAGGGACACCTACGAGCAGTACTTC | CASSYQRDTYEQYF
14 | NA | once | TRBJ2-5 | TRBV6-6 | TGTGCCAGCAGTTACTCAGAGACCCAAGAGACCCAGTACTTC | CASSYSETQETQYF
15 | TRBD2 | NA | TRBJ2-7 | TRBV28 | TGTGCCAGCAGTCCCCTAGGACTAGCGGGAGACGAGCAGTACTTC | CASSPLGLAGDEQYF
13 | NA | NA | TRBJ1-2 | TRBV6-5 | TGTGCCAGCAGCCAGGACCTTAACTATGGCTACACCTTC | CASSQDLNYGYTF
15 | TRBD2 | NA | TRBJ2-7 | TRBV2 | TGTGCCAGCAGTGAAGGAAGCGGGAGATTCTACGAGCAGTACTTC | CASSEGSGRFYEQYF
16 | NA | NA | TRBJ2-5 | TRBV4-1 | TGCGCCAGCAGCCAAGAGGGGGGGCCCGAGCAAGAGACCCAGTACTTC | CASSQEGGPEQETQYF
16 | TRBD1 | NA | TRBJ2-1 | TRBV4-3 | TGCGCCAGCAGCCCGAACCGGGACAGGGGTGTGGATGAGCAGTTCTTC | CASSPNRDRGVDEQFF
16 | NA | NA | TRBJ2-1 | TRBV10-1 | TGCGCCAGCAGTGAGTCAGGGCGGTGCTCCTACAATGAGCAGTTCTTC | CASSESGRCSYNEQFF
17 | NA | NA | TRBJ2-1 | TRBV6-4 | TGTGCCAGCAGTGACTCCCCTGGACCTAGCTCCTACAATGAGCAGTTCTTC | CASSDSPGPSSYNEQFF
18 | TRBD1 | NA | TRBJ2-2 | TRBV27 | TGTGCCAGCAGTGCAAATAACAGGGGGCGTTGGGGGACCGGGGAGCTGTTTTTT | CASSANNRGRWGTGELFF
14 | NA | few | TRBJ2-1 | TRBV4-2 | TGTGCCAGCAGTTCCCGACTTCTTTACAATGAGCAGTTCTTC | CASSSRLLYNEQFF
15 | NA | NA | TRBJ2-7 | TRBV6-6 | TGTGCCAGCAGACGTGTTTTGGAAGGTCCCTACGAGCAGTACTTC | CASRRVLEGPYEQYF
18 | TRBD2 | NA | TRBJ2-2 | TRBV19 | TGTGCCAGTAGTATAGATCTCGGCGGGGGGCAAGGGACCGGGGAGCTGTTTTTT | CASSIDLGGGQGTGELFF
13 | NA | NA | TRBJ1-4 | TRBV7-6 | TGTGCCAGCAGCTTACAGGGAAGCGAAAAACTGTTTTTT | CASSLQGSEKLFF
17 | TRBD1 | NA | TRBJ2-5 | TRBV11-3 | TGTGCCAGCAGCCTCGAGGGCTCCGGGACAGGCCAAGAGACCCAGTACTTC | CASSLEGSGTGQETQYF
13 | NA | NA | TRBJ2-7 | TRBV5-6 | TGTGCCAGCAGCTCGACTCGGACCTACGAGCAGTACTTC | CASSSTRTYEQYF